Listed below are T cell receptor beta chains from one sample, sequenced in a study of PD-1 blockade in classical Hodgkin lymphoma. TCRdb's table, derived via immunoSEQ multiplex PCR, lists solely in-frame clones and lacks some. The table lists under 70,000 clones, about two thirds of them singletons. This specimen consisted of peripheral blood mononuclear cells (PBMCs), obtained before the second cycle of nivolumab. These receptors all come from a human donor with classical Hodgkin lymphoma. Each CDR3 is given with its conserved first and last residue. The D gene is left open where the match is weak. Not all rows give a size; the values are once, few, many and, for expanded clones, a class.

size	J	D	V	DNA	CDR3
NA	TRBJ1-1	TRBD1	TRBV28	TGTGCCACTACCGAGACAGGGGCGAACACTGAAGCTTTCTTT	CATTETGANTEAFF
few	TRBJ1-1	NA	TRBV6-1	TGTGCCGGGGGAGAGAACACTGAAGCTTTCTTT	CAGGENTEAFF
NA	TRBJ2-7	NA	TRBV30	TGTGCCTGGAGTTTGGACAGTCGGGCTACCTACGAGCAGTACTTC	CAWSLDSRATYEQYF
NA	TRBJ1-5	NA	TRBV6-1	TGTGCCAGCAACTTACAGGGAGATCAGCCCCAGCATTTT	CASNLQGDQPQHF
NA	TRBJ2-6	NA	TRBV27	TGTGCCAGCAGTTTAGTTAGGCTCTCTGGGGCCAACGTCCTGACTTTC	CASSLVRLSGANVLTF
NA	TRBJ1-2	TRBD1	TRBV6-5	TGTGCCAGCAGTTACAGGGGACAGGGGGCAGATGGCTACACCTTC	CASSYRGQGADGYTF
once	TRBJ1-2	TRBD1	TRBV6-1	TGTGCCAGCAGTGAAGCAATCTCAGGGGGCGGCTATGGCTACACCTTC	CASSEAISGGGYGYTF
NA	TRBJ1-2	NA	TRBV29-1	TGCAGCGTTGAGTCTGGGAGGTATGGCTACACCTTC	CSVESGRYGYTF
NA	TRBJ2-5	NA	TRBV9	TGTGCCAGCAGCGTAGCCAGGGACGAGACCCAGTACTTC	CASSVARDETQYF
once	TRBJ1-4	TRBD1	TRBV4-1	TGCGCCAGCAGCCTTGACAGGGATGAAAAACTGTTTTTT	CASSLDRDEKLFF
few	TRBJ2-5	NA	TRBV5-5	TGTGCCAGCAGCTTGGCGGGACTGGGGGGAGAGACCCAGTACTTC	CASSLAGLGGETQYF
NA	TRBJ1-5	TRBD1	TRBV29-1	TGCAGCGTCGGGACAGACTATAGCAATCAGCCCCAGCATTTT	CSVGTDYSNQPQHF
NA	TRBJ1-1	TRBD1	TRBV11-2	TGTGCCAGCAGCCCGGACAGGATGAACACTGAAGCTTTCTTT	CASSPDRMNTEAFF
NA	TRBJ1-2	NA	TRBV30	TGTGCCTGGAGTGCACAGGTGGTCTATGGCTACACCTTC	CAWSAQVVYGYTF
NA	TRBJ2-1	TRBD1	TRBV27	TGTGCCAGCAGTTTAGAGGACAGGGGTCCTGGTGGGCAGTTCTTC	CASSLEDRGPGGQFF
NA	TRBJ2-1	NA	TRBV10-1	TGCGCCAGCAGTGAAGTCGAGGGTTTCTACAATGAGCAGTTCTTC	CASSEVEGFYNEQFF
NA	TRBJ1-1	NA	TRBV7-9	TGTGCCAGCAGACCCCCGCTGGGGCCCGACACTGAAGCTTTCTTT	CASRPPLGPDTEAFF
NA	TRBJ2-2	TRBD1	TRBV13	TGTGCCAGCAGCCCCGGGACAGGGTTTGGCACCGGGGAGCTGTTTTTT	CASSPGTGFGTGELFF
once	TRBJ2-5	NA	TRBV6-5	TGTGCCAGCGGACCAATCGCCTCGCGCGAGACCCAGTACTTC	CASGPIASRETQYF
NA	TRBJ1-5	TRBD1	TRBV2	TGTGCCAGCAGCGGGACAGGGAATCAGCCCCAGCATTTT	CASSGTGNQPQHF
NA	TRBJ1-1	NA	TRBV7-9	TGTGCCAGCAGCCGGGGACAGAACACTGAAGCTTTCTTT	CASSRGQNTEAFF
NA	TRBJ1-1	TRBD1	TRBV7-9	TGTGCCAGCAGCTCCATGTTAACAGGGGACCCGACTGAAGCTTTCTTT	CASSSMLTGDPTEAFF
NA	TRBJ2-2	NA	TRBV9	TGTGCCAGCAGCGCGCTAGCGAGTACCGGGGAGCTGTTTTTT	CASSALASTGELFF
few	TRBJ2-7	TRBD2	TRBV9	TGTGCCAGCAGCAAAGTGGGAGGGGCTACCTACGAGCAGTACTTC	CASSKVGGATYEQYF
NA	TRBJ2-2	NA	TRBV28	TGTGCCAGCAACACCCCCCGTTGGGCGGAAGAGGAGCTGTTTTTT	CASNTPRWAEEELFF
NA	TRBJ1-2	NA	TRBV4-1	TGCGCCAGCAGCCGAACCCTTGGAGGCAGAGCTAACTATGGCTACACCTTC	CASSRTLGGRANYGYTF